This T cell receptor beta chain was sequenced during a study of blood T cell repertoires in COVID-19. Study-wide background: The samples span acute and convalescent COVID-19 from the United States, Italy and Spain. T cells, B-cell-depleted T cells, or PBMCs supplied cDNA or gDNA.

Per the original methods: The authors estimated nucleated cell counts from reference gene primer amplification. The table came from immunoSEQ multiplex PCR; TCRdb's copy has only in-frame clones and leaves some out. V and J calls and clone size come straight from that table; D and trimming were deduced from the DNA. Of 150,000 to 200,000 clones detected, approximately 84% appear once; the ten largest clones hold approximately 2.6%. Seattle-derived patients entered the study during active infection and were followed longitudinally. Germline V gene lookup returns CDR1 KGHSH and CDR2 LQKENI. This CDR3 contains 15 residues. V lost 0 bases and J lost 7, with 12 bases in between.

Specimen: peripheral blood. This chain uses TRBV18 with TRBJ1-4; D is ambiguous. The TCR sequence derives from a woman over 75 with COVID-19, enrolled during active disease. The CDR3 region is CASSPPGGRGEKLFF. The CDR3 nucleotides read TGTGCCAGCTCACCACCGGGCGGGCGCGGTGAAAAACTGTTTTTT. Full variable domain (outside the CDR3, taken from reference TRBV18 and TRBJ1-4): NAGVMQNPRHLVRRRGQEARLRCSPMKGHSHVYWYRQLPEEGLKFMVYLQKENIIDESGMPKERFSAEFPKEGPSILRIQQVVRGDSAAYFCASSPPGGRGEKLFFGSGTQLSVL.